The 8 T cell receptor beta chains below come from one sample, sequenced in a study of beta chain features in type 1 diabetes. These TCRs are of unknown antigen specificity. Study conclusions and caveats: Moderate but significant shortening of TCRB CDR3s was recorded in all four CD4+ subsets from Type 1 diabetes patients.

The investigators reverse transcribed all of the isolated RNA, so they sequenced expressed TCRB transcripts. The method was immunoSEQ multiplex PCR; TCRdb's version includes in-frame clones alone and lacks a portion of them. The sample includes around 140,000 clones, around 8.8% of them seen just once. Sequencing used central memory CD4+ T cells from blood. The receptor source for this set is a man between 25 and 39 years old with type 1 diabetes.

The chain has TRBV9 and TRBJ2-2; the D gene is possibly TRBD2 (6 bases). Between the trimmed V and J ends, which lost 4 bases and 6 bases, there was a span of 16 bases. CDR1 is SGDLS and CDR2 is YYNGEE in the germline V gene. The CDR3 covers 15 residues. CDR3: CASSLIGGGPGELFF. CDR3 in DNA: TGTGCCAGCAGCTTAATCGGGGGTGGACCCGGGGAGCTGTTTTTT.

The chain has TRBV6-6 and TRBJ2-2; tentative D call: TRBD1 (8 bases). CDR3 length: 15 residues. Germline V gene sequence: CDR1 MNHNY, CDR2 SVGAGI (reference sequence). V shed 7 bases and J shed 1 base, with 13 bases lying between them. For the CDR3, the DNA is TGTGCCAGCAAGGGAGGGACAGGGAACACCGGGGAGCTGTTTTTT. As protein: CASKGGTGNTGELFF.

The chain employs TRBV5-5 and TRBJ1-1; 9 nucleotides align to TRBD1. CDR1 and CDR2 (germline): SGHKS, YYEKEE (reference sequence). Unmatched junction bases numbered 3, after V lost 5 bases and J lost 4 bases. The CDR3 totals 13 residues. CDR3 sequence: CASRKDRGTEAFF. CDR3 DNA: TGTGCCAGCAGGAAGGACAGGGGCACTGAAGCTTTCTTT.

This clone was observed at least ten times. V is TRBV7-9 and J is TRBJ1-2; no reliable D call. Germline CDR1 SEHNR, CDR2 FQNEAQ (reference sequence). The V and J ends lost 4 bases and 2 bases respectively, with 11 bases between them. The CDR3 is made up of 14 amino acids. CDR3 amino acids: CASSSLGGNYGYTF. The DNA for the CDR3 is TGTGCCAGCAGCTCCCTAGGAGGCAACTATGGCTACACCTTC.

This clone was seen a handful of times. This rearrangement joins TRBV2 to TRBJ2-1; a possible D gene is TRBD1 (5 bases). Trimming stripped 0 bases from V and 6 bases from J, with 9 bases between. Germline V gene sequence: CDR1 SNHLY, CDR2 FYNNEI. There are 14 residues in the CDR3. Here the CDR3 DNA reads TGTGCCAGCAGTGAAGCGCTTCAGGGCAATGAGCAGTTCTTC. Its protein product is CASSEALQGNEQFF.

V and J are TRBV2 and TRBJ2-1, with D hard to call. Germline assignment: CDR1 SNHLY and CDR2 FYNNEI. This CDR3 is built from 13 residues. V dropped 5 bases and J dropped 3 bases, with 8 bases sitting between them. CDR3 sequence: CASSPQSYNEQFF. The DNA of the CDR3 is TGTGCCAGCAGTCCACAGAGCTACAATGAGCAGTTCTTC. The whole variable domain, filled in from reference TRBV2 and TRBJ2-1, reads EPEVTQTPSHQVTQMGQEVILRCVPISNHLYFYWYRQILGQKVEFLVSFYNNEISEKSEIFDDQFSVERPDGSNFTLKIRSTKLEDSAMYFCASSPQSYNEQFFGPGTRLTVL.

The CDR3 DNA reads TGCAGCGGAAGGGGGGGAGGGAAAGATACGCAGTATTTT. Translated, it gives CSGRGGGKDTQYF. The chain joins TRBV29-1 to TRBJ2-3, with D maybe TRBD2 (7 bases). CDR1 is SQVTM, CDR2 ANQGSEA, per germline. Trimming pared 7 bases from V and 5 bases from J, leaving 16 bases between. The CDR3 is 13 amino acids.

The chain uses TRBV9 and TRBJ2-6; 8 bases are a match to TRBD1. Germline V gene sequence: CDR1 SGDLS, CDR2 YYNGEE. J lost 1 base, V lost 4 bases, and 7 bases had no gene match. This CDR3 spans 17 amino acids. The CDR3 is CASSPRTGNSGANVLTF. Here the CDR3 DNA reads TGTGCCAGCAGCCCCCGGACAGGGAATTCTGGGGCCAACGTCCTGACTTTC.